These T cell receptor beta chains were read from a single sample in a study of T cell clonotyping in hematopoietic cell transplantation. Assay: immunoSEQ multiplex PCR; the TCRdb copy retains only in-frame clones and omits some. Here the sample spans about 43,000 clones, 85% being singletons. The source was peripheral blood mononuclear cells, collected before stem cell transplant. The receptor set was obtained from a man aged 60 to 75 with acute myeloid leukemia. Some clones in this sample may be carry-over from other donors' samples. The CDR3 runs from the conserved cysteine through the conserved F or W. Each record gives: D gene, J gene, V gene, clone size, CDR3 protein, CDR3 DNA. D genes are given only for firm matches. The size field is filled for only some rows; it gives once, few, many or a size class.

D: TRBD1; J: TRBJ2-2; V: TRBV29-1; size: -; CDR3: CSGGTGGPGELFF; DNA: TGCAGCGGTGGGACAGGGGGCCCCGGGGAGCTGTTTTTT
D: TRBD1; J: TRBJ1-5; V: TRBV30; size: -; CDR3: CAWSRTGQGNQPQHF; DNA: TGTGCCTGGAGTAGAACTGGACAGGGGAATCAGCCCCAGCATTTT
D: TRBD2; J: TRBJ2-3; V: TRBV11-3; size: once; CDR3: CASSSRTSGSYTDTQYF; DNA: TGTGCCAGCAGCTCTAGGACTAGCGGTTCTTACACAGATACGCAGTATTTT
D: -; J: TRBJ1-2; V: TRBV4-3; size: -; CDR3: CASSQAWGGVTRYGYTF; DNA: TGCGCCAGCAGCCAAGCTTGGGGGGGCGTAACTCGCTATGGCTACACCTTC
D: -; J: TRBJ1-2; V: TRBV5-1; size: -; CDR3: CASSAQSSGTRYGYTF; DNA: TGCGCCAGCAGCGCACAATCATCAGGGACCCGCTATGGCTACACCTTC
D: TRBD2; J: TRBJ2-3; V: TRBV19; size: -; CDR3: CATNHGGGTDTQYF; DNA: TGTGCCACAAATCATGGCGGGGGGACAGATACGCAGTATTTT
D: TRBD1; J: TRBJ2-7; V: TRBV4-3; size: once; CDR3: CASSQYAGGSYEQYF; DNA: TGCGCCAGCAGTCAATACGCAGGGGGCTCGTACGAGCAGTACTTC
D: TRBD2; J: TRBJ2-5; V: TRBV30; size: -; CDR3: CAWSPRGVGETQYF; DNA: TGTGCCTGGAGCCCTCGGGGGGTGGGAGAGACCCAGTACTTC
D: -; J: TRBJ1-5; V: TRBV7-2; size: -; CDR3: CASSLGWGGLQPQHF; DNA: TGTGCCAGCAGCTTAGGGTGGGGGGGGCTTCAGCCCCAGCATTTT
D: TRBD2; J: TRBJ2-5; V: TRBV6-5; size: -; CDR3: CASSYSGTSGEETQYF; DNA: TGTGCCAGCAGTTACTCCGGGACTAGCGGAGAAGAGACCCAGTACTTC
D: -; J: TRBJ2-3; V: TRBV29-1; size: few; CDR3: CSVEQLEWSTQYF; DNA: TGCAGCGTTGAACAACTGGAGTGGAGTACGCAGTATTTT
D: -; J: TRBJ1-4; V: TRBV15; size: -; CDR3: CATSRETSGYEKLFF; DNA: TGTGCCACCAGCAGAGAGACCTCGGGGTATGAAAAACTGTTTTTT
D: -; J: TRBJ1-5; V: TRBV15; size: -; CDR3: CATSFPGGVQPQHF; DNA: TGTGCCACCAGTTTCCCTGGAGGGGTTCAGCCCCAGCATTTT
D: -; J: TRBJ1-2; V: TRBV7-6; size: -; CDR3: CASSPTEVGGYTF; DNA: TGTGCCAGCAGCCCAACTGAGGTCGGCGGCTACACCTTC
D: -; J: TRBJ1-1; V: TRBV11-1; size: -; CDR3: CASSLDGANRGAFF; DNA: TGTGCCAGCAGCCTCGACGGGGCCAACCGTGGTGCTTTCTTT
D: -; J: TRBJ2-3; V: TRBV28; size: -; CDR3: CASSLRPPSTDTQYF; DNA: TGTGCCAGCAGTTTACGCCCCCCTAGCACAGATACGCAGTATTTT
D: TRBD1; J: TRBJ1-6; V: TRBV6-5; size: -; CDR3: CASRDRANSPLHF; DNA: TGTGCCAGCAGGGACAGGGCGAATTCACCCCTCCACTTT
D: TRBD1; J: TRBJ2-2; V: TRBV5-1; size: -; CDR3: CASSLRTGNTGELFF; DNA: TGCGCCAGCAGCCTGCGGACAGGGAACACCGGGGAGCTGTTTTTT
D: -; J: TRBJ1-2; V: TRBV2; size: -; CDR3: CASSEAMDNNYGYTF; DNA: TGTGCCAGCAGTGAAGCGATGGACAATAACTATGGCTACACCTTC
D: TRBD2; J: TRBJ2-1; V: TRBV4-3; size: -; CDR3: CASSQDLAGYNEQFF; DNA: TGCGCCAGCAGCCAAGACCTAGCGGGGTACAATGAGCAGTTCTTC
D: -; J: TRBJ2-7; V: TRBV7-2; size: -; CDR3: CASSLGAQDPTYEQYF; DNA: TGTGCCAGCAGCTTAGGAGCACAGGACCCGACCTACGAGCAGTACTTC
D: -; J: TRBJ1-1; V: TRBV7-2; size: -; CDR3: CASSPGGPNTEAFF; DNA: TGTGCCAGCAGCCCGGGGGGGCCAAACACTGAAGCTTTCTTT
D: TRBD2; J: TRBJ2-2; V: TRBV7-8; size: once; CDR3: CASSLVLGGGTGELFF; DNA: TGTGCCAGCAGCTTAGTCTTGGGGGGGGGCACCGGGGAGCTGTTTTTT
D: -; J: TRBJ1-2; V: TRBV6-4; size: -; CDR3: CASSSSVWGMGGYTF; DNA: TGTGCCAGCAGTTCATCGGTATGGGGGATGGGCGGCTACACCTTC
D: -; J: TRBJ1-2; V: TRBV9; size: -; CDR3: CASSVGQTNYGYTF; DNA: TGTGCCAGCAGCGTAGGTCAAACTAACTATGGCTACACCTTC
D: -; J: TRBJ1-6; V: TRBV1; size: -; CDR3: CTSRETVNSPLHF; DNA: TGCACCAGCAGGGAGACAGTCAATTCACCCCTCCACTTT
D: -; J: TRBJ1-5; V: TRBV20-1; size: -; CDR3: CSARGQPQHF; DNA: TGCAGTGCTCGGGGTCAGCCCCAGCATTTT
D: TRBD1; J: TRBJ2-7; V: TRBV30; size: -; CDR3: CAWSPQDRGGSYEQYF; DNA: TGTGCCTGGAGTCCCCAAGACAGGGGGGGCTCCTACGAGCAGTACTTC
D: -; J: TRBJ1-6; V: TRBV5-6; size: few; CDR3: CASSLGPHNGNSPLHF; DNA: TGTGCCAGCAGCCTGGGGCCCCATAACGGTAATTCACCCCTCCACTTT
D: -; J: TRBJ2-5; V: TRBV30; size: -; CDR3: CAWSGGPSQETQYF; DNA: TGTGCCTGGAGCGGCGGGCCTTCCCAAGAGACCCAGTACTTC
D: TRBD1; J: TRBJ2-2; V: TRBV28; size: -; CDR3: CASTFTRGGRNTGELFF; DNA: TGTGCCAGCACCTTCACCCGAGGGGGCAGGAACACCGGGGAGCTGTTTTTT
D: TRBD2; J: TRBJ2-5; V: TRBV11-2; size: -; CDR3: CASSLPWERGLKETQYF; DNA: TGTGCCAGCAGCTTACCATGGGAGCGGGGGCTGAAGGAGACCCAGTACTTC
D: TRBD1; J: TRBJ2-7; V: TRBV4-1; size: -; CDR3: CASSQEGQGARYEQYF; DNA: TGCGCCAGCAGCCAAGAGGGCCAGGGGGCACGCTACGAGCAGTACTTC
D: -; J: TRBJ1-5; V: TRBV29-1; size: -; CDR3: CSVSSGAGNQPQHF; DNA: TGCAGCGTTTCCTCAGGGGCTGGCAATCAGCCCCAGCATTTT
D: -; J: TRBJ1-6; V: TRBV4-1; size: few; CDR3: CASSAREGIGYNSPLHF; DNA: TGCGCCAGCAGCGCACGGGAGGGGATCGGCTATAATTCACCCCTCCACTTT
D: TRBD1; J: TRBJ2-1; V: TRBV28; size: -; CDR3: CASRPPHRGDVDEQFF; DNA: TGTGCCAGCAGGCCGCCCCACAGGGGGGACGTCGATGAGCAGTTCTTC
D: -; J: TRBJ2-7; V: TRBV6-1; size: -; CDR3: CASSDGEAVAYEQYF; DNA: TGTGCCAGCAGTGATGGGGAGGCCGTCGCCTACGAGCAGTACTTC
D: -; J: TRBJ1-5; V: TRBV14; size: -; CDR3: CASSQDLDSRSYSNQPQHF; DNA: TGTGCCAGCAGCCAAGATTTGGACAGTCGTTCTTATAGCAATCAGCCCCAGCATTTT
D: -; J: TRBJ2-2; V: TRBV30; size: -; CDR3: CAWSRLGYGELFF; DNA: TGTGCCTGGAGTAGACTAGGTTACGGGGAGCTGTTTTTT
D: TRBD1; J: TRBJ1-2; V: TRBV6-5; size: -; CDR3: CASSKPGQGDYGYTF; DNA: TGTGCCAGCAGTAAACCGGGACAGGGGGACTATGGCTACACCTTC
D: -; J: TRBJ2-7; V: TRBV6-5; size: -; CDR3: CASSYRPQALGEQYF; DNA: TGTGCCAGCAGTTACCGGCCCCAGGCGCTCGGCGAGCAGTACTTC
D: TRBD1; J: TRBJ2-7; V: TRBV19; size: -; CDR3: CASSPHRDRGYEQYF; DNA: TGTGCCAGTAGTCCACACCGGGACAGGGGTTACGAGCAGTACTTC
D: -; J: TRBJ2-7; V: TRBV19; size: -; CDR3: CASSTRDTGDEQYF; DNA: TGTGCCAGTAGTACCCGGGACACCGGCGACGAGCAGTACTTC
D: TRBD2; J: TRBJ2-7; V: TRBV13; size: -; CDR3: CASSLRGGLAGNEQYF; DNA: TGTGCCAGCAGCTTAAGGGGGGGACTAGCGGGGAACGAGCAGTACTTC
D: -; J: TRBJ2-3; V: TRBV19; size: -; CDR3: CASSIDSYTDTQYF; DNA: TGTGCCAGTAGTATCGACTCCTACACAGATACGCAGTATTTT
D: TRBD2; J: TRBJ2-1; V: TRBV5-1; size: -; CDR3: CASSPLAGGHNEQFF; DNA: TGCGCCAGCAGCCCCTTAGCGGGGGGCCACAATGAGCAGTTCTTC
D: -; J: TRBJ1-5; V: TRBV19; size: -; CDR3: CASTPWAVNSNQPQHF; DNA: TGTGCCAGTACCCCCTGGGCGGTCAATAGCAATCAGCCCCAGCATTTT
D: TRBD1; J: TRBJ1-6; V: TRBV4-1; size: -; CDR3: CASSPEPGQGYPPLHF; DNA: TGCGCCAGCAGCCCAGAACCGGGACAGGGGTATCCACCCCTCCACTTT
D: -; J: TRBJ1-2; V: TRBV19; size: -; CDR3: CASSEGEVYGYTF; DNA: TGTGCCAGTAGTGAGGGTGAGGTCTATGGCTACACCTTC
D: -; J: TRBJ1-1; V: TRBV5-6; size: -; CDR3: CASGLRPNTEAFF; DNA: TGTGCCAGCGGGCTCCGACCCAACACTGAAGCTTTCTTT